The source of this T cell receptor beta chain is a study of molecular identifiers for immune sequencing clone quantification. Study-level points and caveats: Clonotypes topping 20 RNA copies carried over 98% of effector molecules but under 1% of naive ones.

TCRdb re-analysed the PCR reads in MiXCR, keeping a single row per CDR3 protein. The sample contains about 500,000 distinct CDR3 sequences, 20% to 25% of which appear only once. This clonotype appeared many times. Its specificity is unknown. Germline V gives CDR1 PRHDT, CDR2 FYEKMQ (reference sequence). V was trimmed by 2 bases and J by 4 bases, leaving 9 bases between them. The CDR3 length is 15 residues. Sequencing was done on a sample of naive CD8+ T cells from blood, with Jurkat cell RNA spiked in. The subset: FACS-sorted CD8+CD4-CCR7+CD45RA+ naive T cells. The rearrangement links TRBV13 to TRBJ2-6; D possibly corresponds to TRBD1 (5 bases). The sequence was collected from a human donor in good health. Some libraries in this study had Jurkat cell RNA spiked in. This chain's CDR3 is CASSLTTAGANVLTF. Here the CDR3 DNA reads TGTGCCAGCAGCTTAACGACAGCCGGGGCCAACGTCCTGACTTTC.